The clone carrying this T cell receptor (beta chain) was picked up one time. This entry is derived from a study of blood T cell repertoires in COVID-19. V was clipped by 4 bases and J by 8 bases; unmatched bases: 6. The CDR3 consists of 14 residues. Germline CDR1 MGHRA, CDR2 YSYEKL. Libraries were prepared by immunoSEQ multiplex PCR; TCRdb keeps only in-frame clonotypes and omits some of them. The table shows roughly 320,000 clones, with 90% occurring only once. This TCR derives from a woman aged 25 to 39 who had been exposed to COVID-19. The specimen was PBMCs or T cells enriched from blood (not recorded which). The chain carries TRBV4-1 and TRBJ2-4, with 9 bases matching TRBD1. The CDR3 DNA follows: TGCGCCAGCAGCCTTGGACAGGGGTTGTACATTCAGTACTTC. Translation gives CASSLGQGLYIQYF.